The rows below give T cell receptor beta chains drawn from one sample of a study of human T cells and chemical hapten exposure. TCRdb reprocessed the RACE reads with MiXCR, giving one entry per CDR3 protein. This table has 300,000 to 450,000 distinct CDR3 sequences, about 5.1% appearing once. The sequencing used whole blood, collected in connection with sensitization to the hapten diphenylcyclopropenone (DPC). Source of these receptors: a woman between 50 and 59 years old with alopecia areata. Some clones in this sample may be carry-over from other donors' samples. The CDR3 runs from the conserved cysteine through the conserved F or W. A D gene is named only where the DNA matches it firmly. The size entry is marked missing in some rows and otherwise reads once, few, many or a size class.

v_call	j_call	clone_size	d_call	cdr3_nt	cdr3_aa
TRBV27	TRBJ2-1	many	-	TGTGCCAGCAGTTTGAACGGTCGGGTTTCCTACAATGAGCAGTTCTTC	CASSLNGRVSYNEQFF
TRBV5-1	TRBJ2-7	many	-	TGCGCCAGCAGCGGGAGCTTATCACCCTACGAGCAGTACTTC	CASSGSLSPYEQYF
TRBV28	TRBJ1-5	many	-	TGTGCCAGCAGTTTGTGGACCGACAATCAGCCCCAGCATTTT	CASSLWTDNQPQHF
TRBV18	TRBJ2-5	many	-	TGTGCCAGCTCACCTCAGTACCAAGAGACCCAGTACTTC	CASSPQYQETQYF
TRBV13	TRBJ2-5	many	-	TGTGCCAGCAGCCCCCAAGCACAGGGTCAAGAGACCCAGTACTTC	CASSPQAQGQETQYF
TRBV5-5	TRBJ2-7	many	TRBD2	TGTGCCAGCAGCTTGCCTATTAGCGGGAGCTACGAGCAGTACTTC	CASSLPISGSYEQYF
TRBV5-1	TRBJ2-6	many	-	TGCGCCAGCAGCGATGCAACTGGGGCCAACGTCCTGACTTTC	CASSDATGANVLTF
TRBV12-3/TRBV12-4	TRBJ1-5	few	TRBD1	TGTGCCAGCAGTTTAGCGACAGGGTTGGGTCAGCCCCAGCATTTT	CASSLATGLGQPQHF
TRBV12-3/TRBV12-4	TRBJ1-4	few	-	TGTGCCAGCAGTTTAGGAATTCGTGAAAAACTGTTTTTT	CASSLGIREKLFF
TRBV20-1	TRBJ2-7	few	TRBD2	TGCAGTGCTCTCGCGGGAGGGATATCCTACGAGCAGTACTTC	CSALAGGISYEQYF
TRBV6-2/TRBV6-3	TRBJ2-6	many	-	TGTGCCCCCCCGTCGCGTGGGGCCAACGTCCTGACTTTC	CAPPSRGANVLTF
TRBV14	TRBJ1-6	-	TRBD1	TGTGCCAGCAGCCATCAACAGGGGAGGAATTCACCCCTCCACTTT	CASSHQQGRNSPLHF
TRBV13	TRBJ1-1	many	-	TGTGCCAGCAGCTTAGTCAGGAAGAACACTGAAGCTTTCTTT	CASSLVRKNTEAFF
TRBV20-1	TRBJ2-1	-	-	TGCAGTGCTAGAGGAGGGGGGGGTCTAACGAGACAGTTCTTC	CSARGGGGLTRQFF
TRBV9	TRBJ2-3	many	-	TGTGCCAGCAGCGTAGAGGTGGTCACAGATACGCAGTATTTT	CASSVEVVTDTQYF
TRBV12-3/TRBV12-4	TRBJ1-4	many	-	TGTGCCAGCAGTTTAAAGAGGGAGAGGGAAAAACTGTTTTTT	CASSLKREREKLFF
TRBV6-2/TRBV6-3	TRBJ2-1	few	-	TGTGCCAGTCTTCGGAGAGCGAATGAGCAGTTCTTC	CASLRRANEQFF
TRBV29-1	TRBJ1-6	few	TRBD1	TGCAGCGCTTACAGGGGAACCCTCCACTTT	CSAYRGTLHF
TRBV6-5	TRBJ1-3	-	-	TGTGCCAGCACCCTTAGTTTGGGGAGAGGAAACACCATATATTTT	CASTLSLGRGNTIYF
TRBV12-3/TRBV12-4	TRBJ1-4	many	TRBD1	TGTGCCAGCAGCGACAGGGGGCTGGATGAAAAACTGTTTTTT	CASSDRGLDEKLFF
TRBV27	TRBJ1-4	-	-	TGTGCCACGGGGACCCCTTGGGAAAAACTGTTTTTT	CATGTPWEKLFF
TRBV6-5	TRBJ2-7	many	TRBD2	TGTGCCAGCAGTTACACCGGGAGGGCCGGCGAGCAGTACTTC	CASSYTGRAGEQYF
TRBV12-3/TRBV12-4	TRBJ1-2	few	TRBD1	TGTGCCAGCAGCTTACAGGGGGCACTTGGCTACACCTTC	CASSLQGALGYTF
TRBV10-2	TRBJ2-5	many	TRBD1	TGCGCCAGCAGTGAGGGGACAGGGGGATCCGGGGAGACCCAGTACTTC	CASSEGTGGSGETQYF
TRBV6-1	TRBJ1-3	-	-	TGTGCCAGCAGTGAAAGTGGCCGAAACACCATATATTTT	CASSESGRNTIYF
TRBV6-5	TRBJ1-6	many	-	TGTGCCAGCAGTAGGATGAATTCACCCCTCCACTTT	CASSRMNSPLHF
TRBV6-2/TRBV6-3	TRBJ2-1	many	-	TGTGCCAGCAACCTTAGAACGGATGAGCAGTTCTTC	CASNLRTDEQFF
TRBV6-2/TRBV6-3	TRBJ2-1	-	-	TGTGCCAGCAGTTACTCGACATCAAATGAGCAGTTCTTC	CASSYSTSNEQFF
TRBV28	TRBJ2-7	-	TRBD1	TGTGCCAGACCCACAGGGGGCGGCGAGCAGTACTTC	CARPTGGGEQYF
TRBV12-3/TRBV12-4	TRBJ2-3	many	-	TGTGCCAGTGGGACCGGGATGGGTACGCAGTATTTT	CASGTGMGTQYF
TRBV21-1	TRBJ1-1	many	-	TGTGCCCACCTAGGGACAGGGGGCGAGGACACTGAAGCTTTCTTT	CAHLGTGGEDTEAFF
TRBV7-2	TRBJ1-3	few	-	TGTGCCAGCACCGCGAATCCTGGAAACACCATATATTTT	CASTANPGNTIYF
TRBV7-2	TRBJ1-6	many	-	TGTGCCAGCAGCTTAGTAACGGGGAATTCACCCCTCCACTTT	CASSLVTGNSPLHF
TRBV30	TRBJ1-5	few	-	TGTGCCTGGAGTCGGAGCGGACAAAATCAGCCCCAGCATTTT	CAWSRSGQNQPQHF
TRBV20-1	TRBJ2-1	few	TRBD2	TGCAGTGCTGGGACTAGCGGGAGGGCCAGAGAGCAGTTCTTC	CSAGTSGRAREQFF
TRBV6-1	TRBJ2-7	many	-	TGTGCCAGCAGTGAAACGGCAGGGAGTACCTACGAGCAGTACTTC	CASSETAGSTYEQYF